The 30 T cell receptor beta chains listed next were all sequenced from one sample in a study of molecular identifiers for immune sequencing clone quantification. TCRdb analysed the PCR reads with MiXCR anew, one entry per CDR3 protein. The table has about 640,000 distinct CDR3 sequences, 15% to 20% seen once. Source material: naive CD8+ T cells from blood, with Jurkat cell RNA spiked in. The subset here: FACS-sorted CD8+CD4-CCR7+CD45RA+ naive T cells. The receptors originated from a human donor in good health. Some libraries in this study had Jurkat cell RNA spiked in.

Only a few counts were recorded for this clonotype. The chain links TRBV4-2 to TRBJ1-1; no reliable D call. The germline V gene encodes CDR1 LGHNA and CDR2 YNFKEQ. The CDR3 spans 16 residues. Trimming took off 0 bases at V and 4 bases at J, with 15 bases between the two ends. DNA for the CDR3: TGTGCCAGCAGCCAAGAGGTCCCCCAGGTGGGCACTGAAGCTTTCTTT. Amino acid sequence: CASSQEVPQVGTEAFF.

Concerning this clonotype itself: This may stem from a read error, because a much larger clone lies one nucleotide away. The rearrangement uses TRBV12-3 or TRBV12-4 and TRBJ1-1; a weak D match, TRBD1 (6 bases). The CDR3 loop spans 13 amino acids. CDR3 sequence: CASSFVRDTEASF. CDR3 DNA sequence: TGTGCCAGCAGTTTCGTTAGGGACACTGAAGCTTCCTTT.

In its sample, this clonotype was seen many times. This chain uses TRBV27 with TRBJ1-5, with TRBD1 as a possible D gene (6 bases). Germline CDR1 and CDR2: MNHEY and SMNVEV (reference sequence). The V and J ends lost 2 bases and 6 bases respectively, with 11 bases between them. The CDR3 covers 14 residues. CDR3 in amino acids: CASSLAGVGQPQHF. CDR3 coding DNA: TGTGCCAGCAGTTTAGCAGGGGTCGGTCAGCCCCAGCATTTT.

This clonotype was recorded many times. The rearrangement links TRBV6-5 to TRBJ2-4, with D perhaps matching TRBD1 (5 bases). This CDR3 is built from 15 residues. Germline assignment: CDR1 MNHEY and CDR2 SVGAGI. The V gene lost 0 bases and the J gene lost 8 bases, with 14 bases spanning the gap. The CDR3 loop reads CASSYSGAGADIQYF. DNA for the CDR3: TGTGCCAGCAGTTACTCAGGGGCAGGTGCGGACATTCAGTACTTC.

This chain links TRBV14 with TRBJ2-3; D call uncertain. The CDR3 is 18 residues long. Germline V gives CDR1 SGHDN, CDR2 FVKESK. With 0 bases removed from V and 0 bases from J, the gap between germline ends came to 16 bases. The CDR3 region is CASSQDLTHFASTDTQYF. CDR3 DNA sequence: TGTGCCAGCAGCCAAGATCTGACCCACTTCGCTAGCACAGATACGCAGTATTTT.

This clonotype was recorded at least ten times. This chain links TRBV10-3 with TRBJ2-4; D call uncertain. The germline V and J ends were trimmed by 6 bases and 5 bases, with 8 bases remaining between them. The CDR3 extends over 12 amino acids. Germline assignment: CDR1 ENHRY and CDR2 SYGVKD. The CDR3 DNA reads as TGTGCCATCAGGACCGAACAAAACATTCAGTACTTC. This sequence encodes CAIRTEQNIQYF.

In this sample, this clonotype turned up many times. V gene TRBV7-6 combines with J gene TRBJ2-6; D call uncertain. V lost 5 bases, J lost 2 bases, and 13 bases lay in between. The CDR3 is 16 residues long. Germline V lookup: CDR1 SGHVS, CDR2 FNYEAQ. CDR3 bases: TGTGCCAGCAGCCTCGGTTTCGTGGCTGGGGCCAACGTCCTGACTTTC. It codes for CASSLGFVAGANVLTF.

The chain uses TRBV7-9 and TRBJ2-3; maybe TRBD2 (5 bases). The germline V and J ends were trimmed by 3 bases and 2 bases, with 9 bases remaining between them. Per germline, CDR1 SEHNR and CDR2 FQNEAQ (reference sequence). The CDR3 covers 14 residues. CDR3: CASSLDDYTDTQYF. As DNA, the CDR3 is TGTGCCAGCAGCTTGGACGACTACACAGATACGCAGTATTTT. The full variable domain, with the rest looked up from reference TRBV7-9 and TRBJ2-3, is DTGVSQNPRHKITKRGQNVTFRCDPISEHNRLYWYRQTLGQGPEFLTYFQNEAQLEKSRLLSDRFSAERPKGSFSTLEIQRTEQGDSAMYLCASSLDDYTDTQYFGPGTRLTVL.

This clonotype has a count of ten or more. The chain links TRBV6-5 to TRBJ1-1; a weak D match, TRBD1 (6 bases). From germline, CDR1 is MNHEY and CDR2 SVGAGI. Trimming pared 5 bases from V and 7 bases from J, leaving 20 bases between. The CDR3 totals 15 residues. The CDR3 DNA reads as TGTGCCAGCAGTCCTACGCAGGGGCTACCGAATGAAGCTTTCTTT. This gives the protein CASSPTQGLPNEAFF.

This chain uses TRBV27 with TRBJ2-7; 7 bases fit TRBD2. The V gene end was trimmed by 6 bases and the J gene end by 5 bases; junction bases not matched to a gene: 10. This CDR3 contains 14 residues. Germline V gene data show CDR1 as MNHEY and CDR2 as SMNVEV (reference sequence). The CDR3 loop is CASSIFGGSDEQYF. DNA for the CDR3: TGTGCCAGCAGCATATTCGGGGGGAGTGACGAGCAGTACTTC.

This clonotype was seen ten or more times. V gene TRBV25-1 combines with J gene TRBJ1-1, with D uncertain. The CDR3 totals 16 residues. Germline lookup yields CDR1 MGHDK and CDR2 SYGVNS. V was cut by 3 bases and J by 1 base, with 15 bases left in between. CDR3 bases: TGTGCCAGCAGTGATAATGTTTTCGACGAGAACACTGAAGCTTTCTTT. Its translation: CASSDNVFDENTEAFF.

This clonotype was observed many times. This chain's CDR3 is CASSPSLSYEQYF. For the CDR3, the DNA is TGTGCCAGCAGCCCAAGTTTGAGCTACGAGCAGTACTTC. This chain uses TRBV7-2 with TRBJ2-7; unclear D gene. The ends were cut back, 5 bases at V and 3 bases at J, with 11 bases in the middle. This CDR3 contains 13 residues. CDR1 is SGHTA and CDR2 is FQGNSA in the germline V gene.

The chain combines TRBV11-3 with TRBJ2-1, with D uncertain. V was cut by 0 bases and J by 9 bases, with 24 bases left in between. The CDR3 is made up of 18 amino acids. Germline values: CDR1 SGHNT, CDR2 YENEEA. In DNA form, the CDR3 reads TGTGCCAGCAGCTTAGACTCCGGCGGTAGTTTAGTGCCTGGTGAGCAGTTCTTC. This codes for CASSLDSGGSLVPGEQFF.

This clonotype came up many times. J is TRBJ2-2 and V is TRBV19; TRBD2 is a possible D gene (6 bases). Trimming cost V 2 bases and J 4 bases, with 11 bases left between them. Per the germline V gene, CDR1 is LNHDA and CDR2 is SQIVND (reference sequence). This CDR3 comprises 15 residues. CDR3 DNA sequence: TGTGCCAGTAGTATATCTAGCGCGGGCACCGGGGAGCTGTTTTTT. This sequence encodes CASSISSAGTGELFF. Looking up the rest from reference TRBV19 and TRBJ2-2 gives the full variable domain: DGGITQSPKYLFRKEGQNVTLSCEQNLNHDAMYWYRQDPGQGLRLIYYSQIVNDFQKGDIAEGYSVSREKKESFPLTVTSAQKNPTAFYLCASSISSAGTGELFFGEGSRLTVL.

This clonotype was counted ten times or more. CDR3 protein: CASSYRYDRGLNTEAFF. In DNA form, the CDR3 reads TGTGCCAGCAGTTACCGATACGACAGGGGACTGAACACTGAAGCTTTCTTT. The chain employs TRBV6-5 and TRBJ1-1, with TRBD1 identical over 8 bases. CDR1 and CDR2 (germline): MNHEY, SVGAGI. The length of the CDR3 is 17 residues. V shed 2 bases and J 0 bases; nucleotides not matched to a gene: 8.

This clonotype has at least ten counts. This sequence joins TRBV27 and TRBJ1-5; possible D gene TRBD1, 6 bases. Germline V gives CDR1 MNHEY, CDR2 SMNVEV (reference sequence). There are 14 residues in the CDR3. Trimming took off 6 bases at V and 6 bases at J, with 15 bases between the two ends. The DNA of the CDR3 is TGTGCCAGCAGCCCGAAGACAGGTGGTCAGCCCCAGCATTTT. This sequence encodes CASSPKTGGQPQHF.

The table lists this clonotype with a few counts. This chain joins TRBV6-5 and TRBJ2-7; D not certain. V lost 3 bases to trimming and J lost 7 bases, with 10 bases between them. Germline CDR1 reads MNHEY; CDR2 reads SVGAGI. The CDR3 runs to 12 residues. The CDR3 region is CASSYDMGEQYF. CDR3 sequence (DNA): TGTGCCAGCAGTTATGACATGGGGGAGCAGTACTTC.

The chain links TRBV27 to TRBJ2-7; 12 bases align to TRBD2. The CDR3 contains 15 residues. The V gene end was trimmed by 3 bases and the J gene end by 6 bases; junction bases not matched to a gene: 6. Germline CDR1 is MNHEY and CDR2 is SMNVEV (reference sequence). CDR3 bases: TGTGCCAGCAGTTTCGGACTAGCGGGACGGACCGAGCAGTACTTC. Its translation: CASSFGLAGRTEQYF.

Comments on this clonotype: Without the conserved terminal phenylalanine or tryptophan, this CDR3 likely stems from a read error. Because the CDR3's place on the DNA is in doubt, the DNA is left out and the CDR3 is given as listed by TCRdb. The chain employs TRBV18 and TRBJ2-7; TRBD1, as called in the table, went unchecked against the DNA. Germline loops: CDR1 KGHSH, CDR2 LQKENI. The CDR3 spans 14 amino acids, including both terminal residues. CDR3: CASSPSSRDRAKYL.

This clonotype has a count of ten or more. V is TRBV30 and J is TRBJ2-3, with TRBD2 identical over 8 bases. The V gene end was trimmed by 5 bases and the J gene end by 3 bases; junction bases not matched to a gene: 13. Germline lookup yields CDR1 GTSNPN and CDR2 SVGIG (reference sequence). This CDR3 is built from 16 residues. The DNA of the CDR3 is TGTGCCTGGTCTGTGTTCGGGGGGGCCGGAACAGATACGCAGTATTTT. It yields the protein CAWSVFGGAGTDTQYF.

This clonotype was counted once. This may stem from a read error, because a much larger clone lies one nucleotide away. V gene TRBV11-2 combines with J gene TRBJ1-1; TRBD1 is a possible D gene (5 bases). The CDR3 is made up of 14 amino acids. The V gene lost 0 bases and the J gene lost 4 bases, with 9 bases spanning the gap. The germline CDR1 and CDR2 sequences are SGHAT and FQNNGV. The CDR3 reads CASSLEVGGTEAFF. CDR3 DNA sequence: TGTGCCAGCAGCTTAGAGGTCGGGGGCACTGAAGCTTTCTTT.

This clonotype was seen many times. The V and J genes are TRBV9 and TRBJ2-2; 9 bases are shared with TRBD1. The germline V gene has CDR1 SGDLS and CDR2 YYNGEE. The CDR3 covers 17 residues. V trimming: 3 bases; J trimming: 5 bases; junction bases outside the gene matches: 11. DNA of the CDR3: TGTGCCAGCAGCGAACCCTCCGGGACAGGGCTTACCGGGGAGCTGTTTTTT. Translating gives CASSEPSGTGLTGELFF.

This clonotype was detected once. One end of the junction fails to match germline, which may point to a read error. The chain links TRBV13 to TRBJ2-3, with 13 bases that match TRBD2. The V gene's germline CDR1 is PRHDT and CDR2 FYEKMQ (reference sequence). This CDR3 is 16 amino acids long. The CDR3 loop reads CASGLGLAGAVVTQYF. CDR3 DNA sequence: TGTGCCAGCGGCTTAGGACTAGCGGGGGCCGTGGTTACGCAGTATTTT.

Note on this clonotype: The CDR3 does not close with the conserved phenylalanine or tryptophan, likely indicating a read error. The V call is TRBV19, the J call TRBJ2-5; TRBD1 might be the D (6 bases). Deletions cut 6 bases from V and 9 bases from J, with 26 bases between. CDR3 length equals 16 residues. Germline V gives CDR1 LNHDA, CDR2 SQIVND (reference sequence). The CDR3 protein is CASSLGARAGLGAQYS. Written as DNA, the CDR3 is TGTGCCAGTAGCCTGGGGGCCAGGGCTGGTCTCGGGGCCCAGTACTCC.

Of note for this clonotype: A much larger clone lies a single base off, so this may be a read error. The V call is TRBV7-9, the J call TRBJ2-7, with D maybe TRBD2 (6 bases). The CDR3 loop spans 14 amino acids. Trimming stripped 2 bases from V and 9 bases from J, with 17 bases between. Germline CDR1 and CDR2: SEHNR and FQNEAQ (reference sequence). The CDR3 coding sequence is TGTGCCAGCAGCTTACTTGGGGGGTTGGACGCGCAGTACTTC. It codes for CASSLLGGLDAQYF.

At least ten counts were recorded for this clonotype. The chain combines TRBV7-9 with TRBJ1-1, with D tentatively TRBD1 (5 bases). V was pared by 11 bases and J by 0 bases, with 13 bases between. The germline gives CDR1 SEHNR, CDR2 FQNEAQ (reference sequence). The CDR3 sequence is 13 residues long. The CDR3 here is CAGGAGLNTEAFF. CDR3 DNA: TGTGCCGGAGGGGCCGGGCTGAACACTGAAGCTTTCTTT.

This clonotype was seen at least ten times. The chain carries TRBV7-9 and TRBJ2-3; TRBD2 aligns across 7 bases. The J segment lost 2 bases and the V segment lost 4 bases, leaving 9 bases of the junction unmatched. Germline CDR1 reads SEHNR; CDR2 reads FQNEAQ (reference sequence). This CDR3 spans 16 amino acids. Here the CDR3 DNA reads TGTGCCAGCAGCTCGGGACTAACCCAAGCCACAGATACGCAGTATTTT. Residues: CASSSGLTQATDTQYF.

The table lists this clonotype with a count of one. It may be a read error: a sequence one base away is much more abundant. The chain uses TRBV7-9 and TRBJ1-4; tentative D call: TRBD1 (5 bases). The CDR3 length is 14 residues. Germline-derived CDR1 and CDR2 are SEHNR and FQNEAQ (reference sequence). In DNA form, the CDR3 reads TGTCCCAGCAGCTTGGCACTTGGGGGTGAAAAACTGTTTTTT. This gives the protein CPSSLALGGEKLFF.

This clonotype was detected only a few times. The chain combines TRBV4-1 with TRBJ1-1; 8 nucleotides match TRBD1. CDR1 is MGHRA and CDR2 is YSYEKL in the germline V gene. CDR3 length: 16 residues. Trimming at V came to 5 bases and at J to 11 bases, leaving 19 bases not matched to a gene. DNA of the CDR3: TGCGCCAGCAGCGTTACAGGGGGTACGAGGCAACCCCCCGCTTTCTTT. Residues: CASSVTGGTRQPPAFF.

A word on this clonotype: This could be a read error, since a much larger clone is one nucleotide away. The chain couples TRBV7-3 to TRBJ1-4; D is possibly TRBD1 (5 bases). There are 15 residues in the CDR3. Germline V gene data show CDR1 as SGHTA and CDR2 as FQGTGA. The CDR3 is CASSPGISENEKQFF. The CDR3 DNA reads TGTGCCAGCAGCCCAGGGATAAGCGAAAATGAAAAACAGTTTTTT.